This is a list of T cell receptor beta chains from one sample in a study of blood T cells in healthy people across ages. TCRdb re-derived calls from the 5' RACE reads in MiXCR, one entry per CDR3 protein. The sample holds some 800,000 distinct CDR3 sequences; under 45% are singletons and the top ten take about 21%. Sequenced input: blood. Receptor source: a man aged 55 to 70 in good health. Each CDR3 is given with its conserved first and last residue. The order of the fields is V gene, CDR3 length, J gene, CDR3 protein.

v_call: TRBV29-1
cdr3_length: 13
j_call: TRBJ1-1
cdr3_aa: CSVQQGAGTEAFF

v_call: TRBV25-1
cdr3_length: 15
j_call: TRBJ1-2
cdr3_aa: CASSRGGSVNYGYTF

v_call: TRBV11-2
cdr3_length: 14
j_call: TRBJ2-5
cdr3_aa: CASSFMGAGETQYF

v_call: TRBV12-3/TRBV12-4
cdr3_length: 14
j_call: TRBJ2-1
cdr3_aa: CASRDSGGANEQFF

v_call: TRBV12-3/TRBV12-4
cdr3_length: 14
j_call: TRBJ2-3
cdr3_aa: CASSKGLAADTQYF

v_call: TRBV4-3
cdr3_length: 16
j_call: TRBJ2-1
cdr3_aa: CASSHYWRPPNNEQFF

v_call: TRBV18
cdr3_length: 14
j_call: TRBJ1-2
cdr3_aa: CASSRSGQGYGYTF

v_call: TRBV29-1
cdr3_length: 14
j_call: TRBJ2-3
cdr3_aa: CSVEGQGAADTQYF

v_call: TRBV2
cdr3_length: 17
j_call: TRBJ2-5
cdr3_aa: CASSKRLGPKAQETQYF

v_call: TRBV7-2
cdr3_length: 17
j_call: TRBJ2-1
cdr3_aa: CASSLESAGRPGNEQFF

v_call: TRBV4-2
cdr3_length: 17
j_call: TRBJ2-3
cdr3_aa: CASSQDDSAGGGDTQYF

v_call: TRBV10-3
cdr3_length: 16
j_call: TRBJ2-5
cdr3_aa: CAISAMGGGTQETQYF

v_call: TRBV20-1
cdr3_length: 13
j_call: NA
cdr3_aa: CSAFAPGKETQYF

v_call: TRBV4-1
cdr3_length: 15
j_call: TRBJ2-1
cdr3_aa: CASSQGAVSYNEQFF

v_call: TRBV5-1
cdr3_length: 16
j_call: TRBJ2-1
cdr3_aa: CASSFGLAENYNEQFF

v_call: TRBV5-6
cdr3_length: 14
j_call: TRBJ2-2
cdr3_aa: CASDPGTGTGELFF

v_call: TRBV9
cdr3_length: 16
j_call: TRBJ2-6
cdr3_aa: CASSVITFSGANVLTF

v_call: TRBV25-1
cdr3_length: 14
j_call: TRBJ2-2
cdr3_aa: CASTGTGGTGELFF

v_call: TRBV6-2/TRBV6-3
cdr3_length: 14
j_call: TRBJ1-1
cdr3_aa: CASSYSDLDRRTFF

v_call: TRBV6-5
cdr3_length: 15
j_call: TRBJ2-3
cdr3_aa: CASSYTGGELHTQYF

v_call: TRBV4-3
cdr3_length: 15
j_call: NA
cdr3_aa: CASSQGSLAGETQYF

v_call: TRBV6-6
cdr3_length: 15
j_call: TRBJ1-6
cdr3_aa: CASSYSKGRDSPLHF

v_call: TRBV4-1
cdr3_length: 17
j_call: TRBJ2-1
cdr3_aa: CASSQVVVGSSYNEQFF

v_call: TRBV6-5
cdr3_length: 15
j_call: TRBJ1-2
cdr3_aa: CASRNIPWGDYGYTF

v_call: TRBV2
cdr3_length: 15
j_call: NA
cdr3_aa: CASSEKSGLTLEQYF

v_call: TRBV12-3/TRBV12-4
cdr3_length: 13
j_call: TRBJ1-2
cdr3_aa: CASSLGVSYGYTF

v_call: TRBV20-1
cdr3_length: 15
j_call: TRBJ1-2
cdr3_aa: CSTRDSSRPNYGYTF

v_call: TRBV12-3/TRBV12-4
cdr3_length: 14
j_call: TRBJ2-1
cdr3_aa: CASSLRQGSYEQFF

v_call: TRBV9
cdr3_length: 12
j_call: TRBJ2-3
cdr3_aa: CASNAGADTQYF

v_call: TRBV11-1
cdr3_length: 14
j_call: TRBJ2-3
cdr3_aa: CASSGIKSTDTQYF

v_call: TRBV10-3
cdr3_length: 16
j_call: TRBJ1-4
cdr3_aa: CAISEGGTTNNEKLFF

v_call: TRBV5-5
cdr3_length: 16
j_call: TRBJ2-7
cdr3_aa: CASSWGPGQESYEQYF

v_call: TRBV9
cdr3_length: 16
j_call: NA
cdr3_aa: CASSVSSPERQETQYF

v_call: TRBV20-1
cdr3_length: 15
j_call: TRBJ2-2
cdr3_aa: CSATRGIANTGELFF

v_call: TRBV6-2/TRBV6-3
cdr3_length: 15
j_call: TRBJ2-6
cdr3_aa: CASSYGSSGANVLTF

v_call: TRBV2
cdr3_length: 14
j_call: TRBJ1-2
cdr3_aa: CASSGLGANYGYTF

v_call: TRBV4-3
cdr3_length: 13
j_call: TRBJ2-7
cdr3_aa: CASSQDVLREQYF

v_call: TRBV27
cdr3_length: 12
j_call: TRBJ2-1
cdr3_aa: CATLTGGNEQFF

v_call: TRBV13
cdr3_length: 17
j_call: TRBJ1-6
cdr3_aa: CASSRDRQLGANSPPHF

v_call: TRBV20-1
cdr3_length: 12
j_call: TRBJ2-7
cdr3_aa: CSARSQGGEQYF

v_call: TRBV4-1
cdr3_length: 15
j_call: NA
cdr3_aa: CASSQKVLVVYEQYF

v_call: TRBV7-9
cdr3_length: 17
j_call: TRBJ2-1
cdr3_aa: CASSSLTSGGLYNEQFF

v_call: TRBV20-1
cdr3_length: 12
j_call: TRBJ1-2
cdr3_aa: CSAPQGSYGYTF

v_call: TRBV5-1
cdr3_length: 17
j_call: TRBJ2-1
cdr3_aa: CASSLLGTSGVRNEQFF

v_call: TRBV7-9
cdr3_length: 12
j_call: TRBJ1-1
cdr3_aa: CASRRDRHEAFF